Listed below are T cell receptor beta chains from one sample, sequenced in a study of blood T cell repertoires in COVID-19. The table came from immunoSEQ multiplex PCR; TCRdb's copy has only in-frame clones and leaves some out. The sample shows around 250,000 clones, over 80% of them seen only once. The sample comprised peripheral blood. All receptors come from a man aged 25 to 40 who had recovered from COVID-19. Both conserved end residues are part of each CDR3. Fields, in order: V gene, J gene, CDR3 length, D gene, clone size, CDR3 DNA, CDR3 protein. The D gene is left open where the match is weak. Clone sizes are given selectively: once, few, many, or a class where the clone is expanded.

TRBV7-9	TRBJ1-1	15	.	.	TGTGCCAGCAGCTCCCGGGACCCACCGACCGGGGGGGCTTTCTTT	CASSSRDPPTGGAFF
TRBV14	TRBJ1-2	16	TRBD1	once	TGTGCCAGCAGCCAACACGGGACAGGTCTCGTGGGTGGCTACACCTTC	CASSQHGTGLVGGYTF
TRBV6-4	TRBJ2-2	16	TRBD1	.	TGTGCCAGCAGTGACGACGGGACAGGGGGCACCGGGGAGCTGTTTTTT	CASSDDGTGGTGELFF
TRBV19	TRBJ1-1	12	.	.	TGTGCCAGTAGTCCCAGAACCCTTGAAGCTTTCTTT	CASSPRTLEAFF
TRBV19	TRBJ2-3	13	.	.	TGTGCCAGTAGTATAGATCGGGGAGATACGCAGTATTTT	CASSIDRGDTQYF
TRBV6-5	TRBJ2-3	13	TRBD1	.	TGTGCCAGCACTCGAACGGGACAGGTTTTTTCGTATTTT	CASTRTGQVFSYF
TRBV7-6	TRBJ2-7	14	TRBD2	.	TGTGCCAGCAGCTCGACGGCGGGAGCCTACGAGCAGTACTTC	CASSSTAGAYEQYF
TRBV2	TRBJ1-6	12	.	.	TGTGCCAGCAGGCCTACTTTTTCACCCCTCCACTTT	CASRPTFSPLHF
TRBV18	TRBJ2-3	15	.	.	TGTGCCAGCTCACCAATAGTGGGGGCCGCAGATACGCAGTATTTT	CASSPIVGAADTQYF
TRBV25-1	TRBJ1-2	12	.	.	TGTGCCAGCAGTGATGGGGGGAATGGCTACACCTTC	CASSDGGNGYTF
TRBV6-5	TRBJ1-1	14	TRBD1	.	TGTGCCAGCGTGCGGGACAGATCAAACACTGAAGCTTTCTTT	CASVRDRSNTEAFF
TRBV20-1	TRBJ1-4	11	.	once	TGCAGTGCTAGAGCCGGTGAAAAACTGTTTTTT	CSARAGEKLFF
TRBV2	TRBJ1-5	16	.	.	TGTGCCAGCAGTGAAGCCGACAGTACGGGCAATCAGCCCCAGCATTTT	CASSEADSTGNQPQHF
TRBV7-6	TRBJ1-5	16	TRBD1	.	TGTGCCAGCAGCTTAGGGGGACAGATTGGCAATCAGCCCCAGCATTTT	CASSLGGQIGNQPQHF
TRBV11-1	TRBJ2-7	16	.	.	TGTGCCAGCAGCTTAGCCGAGAGCAACAGCCCCTACGAGCAGTACTTC	CASSLAESNSPYEQYF
TRBV13	TRBJ2-7	17	TRBD2	.	TGTGCCAGCAGCCAGGGACTAGCGGGGGGGCGGTCCTACGAGCAGTACTTC	CASSQGLAGGRSYEQYF
TRBV4-1	TRBJ1-2	17	TRBD1	.	TGCGCCAGCAGCCAACCTGCCAGGGGGCTTTATAACTATGGCTACACCTTC	CASSQPARGLYNYGYTF
TRBV4-1	TRBJ1-1	17	.	.	TGCGCCAGCAGCCAAGATCTCCTTAGACTGGGTTACACTGAAGCTTTCTTT	CASSQDLLRLGYTEAFF
TRBV5-1	TRBJ2-5	16	.	.	TGCGCCAGCAGCCCAACAATCTCAGGGGAGCGAGAGACCCAGTACTTC	CASSPTISGERETQYF
TRBV5-1	TRBJ2-5	14	TRBD2	.	TGCGCCAGCAGCCCCGGGGGGTACCAAGAGACCCAGTACTTC	CASSPGGYQETQYF
TRBV6-2/TRBV6-3	TRBJ2-7	14	.	.	TGTGCCAGCAGTTACTCTCGGACTAACTACGAGCAGTACTTC	CASSYSRTNYEQYF
TRBV7-6	TRBJ2-5	14	TRBD1	.	TGTGCCAGCAGCTTACGGACAGGGCAAGAGACCCAGTACTTC	CASSLRTGQETQYF
TRBV6-1	TRBJ2-3	19	TRBD2	.	TGTGCCAGCAGTGAAAGGATAAGGACAGGACTAGCGGGCACAGATACGCAGTATTTT	CASSERIRTGLAGTDTQYF
TRBV2	TRBJ1-5	15	TRBD1	.	TGTGCCAGCAGCGGGACAGGGCGCAGCAATCAGCCCCAGCATTTT	CASSGTGRSNQPQHF
TRBV5-1	TRBJ2-3	14	.	once	TGCGCCAGCAGCTTGGTCGGGGGATGGGATACGCAGTATTTT	CASSLVGGWDTQYF